Listed here are 9 T cell receptor beta chains from one sample, sequenced in a study of blood T cells in healthy people across ages. A second PCR, run for roughly 7 to 11 cycles, used a sample-barcoded 5' primer plus a J-beta primer mix. TCRdb reanalysed the 5' RACE reads using MiXCR and keeps one entry per CDR3 protein. The sample has over 1,300,000 distinct CDR3 sequences, approximately 59% seen once. Sequenced input: blood. These receptors all come from a man younger than 30 in good health.

In this sample, this clonotype turned up once. The CDR3 here is CASSAHPSTDTQYF. DNA of the CDR3: TGTGCCAGCAGTGCTCACCCGAGCACAGATACGCAGTATTTT. V usage is TRBV27 and J usage is TRBJ2-3; D gene uncertain. Germline CDR1 reads MNHEY; CDR2 reads SMNVEV (reference sequence). V lost 5 bases, J lost 0 bases, and 9 bases lay in between. The CDR3 runs to 14 residues.

This chain joins TRBV7-8 and TRBJ2-6, with D unclear. V was pared by 6 bases and J by 0 bases, with 18 bases between. Germline CDR1 reads SGHVS; CDR2 reads FQNEAQ. The CDR3 totals 18 residues. The CDR3 protein is CASRMTAYSSSGANVLTF. CDR3 coding DNA: TGTGCCAGCAGGATGACTGCGTACTCAAGCTCTGGGGCCAACGTCCTGACTTTC.

This chain connects TRBV29-1 to TRBJ2-3; D unresolved. Trimming shortened V by 3 bases and J by 2 bases, and 18 bases separated the two germline ends. Germline CDR1 and CDR2: SQVTM and ANQGSEA. This CDR3 comprises 16 residues. The CDR3 reads CSVDGLRLPDTDTQYF. As DNA, the CDR3 is TGCAGCGTTGATGGATTGCGTTTACCGGACACAGATACGCAGTATTTT.

This clonotype turned up a few times. This chain links TRBV20-1 with TRBJ2-1; 10 positions agree with TRBD2. The J call could be wrong; TRBJ2-7 is a better fit for the DNA end. The germline V gene has CDR1 DFQATT and CDR2 SNEGSKA (reference sequence). The CDR3 is 17 residues long. The CDR3, as DNA: TGCAGTGCTATAGCACTAGCGGGAAGTAACTCCTACAATGAGCAGTACTTC. This sequence encodes CSAIALAGSNSYNEQYF.

This clonotype has only a few counts. The chain has TRBV20-1 and TRBJ2-7; unclear D gene. The DNA end is more similar to TRBJ2-5, so the J call may be wrong. Germline assignment: CDR1 DFQATT and CDR2 SNEGSKA (reference sequence). This CDR3 comprises 11 residues. The DNA for the CDR3 is TGCAGTGCTAGTCGCAGCCAGACCCAGTACTTC. Translated: CSASRSQTQYF.

V usage is TRBV20-1 and J usage is TRBJ1-3, with TRBD1 as a possible D gene (5 bases). There are 14 residues in the CDR3. CDR1 and CDR2 from the germline V gene are DFQATT and SNEGSKA (reference sequence). The V end lost 6 bases, the J end lost 4 bases, and 16 bases lay between the germline ends. This chain's CDR3 is CSADGTLGGNTIYF. The DNA of the CDR3 is TGCAGTGCAGATGGGACCTTGGGGGGAAACACCATATATTTT.

The gene calls are TRBV18 and TRBJ2-4, with D possibly matching TRBD2 (6 bases). The end of the DNA is better explained by TRBJ2-7, so the J call may be wrong. The CDR3 covers 15 residues. The germline V gene encodes CDR1 KGHSH and CDR2 LQKENI. CDR3 sequence reads: CASSLPGTEGHEQYF. DNA for the CDR3: TGTGCCAGCTCACTACCCGGGACGGAGGGTCACGAGCAGTACTTC.

The CDR3 here is CASSLGTGVTEQYF. CDR3 coding DNA: TGTGCCAGCAGCTTAGGGACAGGGGTTACCGAGCAGTACTTC. The chain uses TRBV5-6 and TRBJ2-5, with TRBD1 identical over 10 bases. TRBJ2-7 matches the DNA end more closely, so the J call is doubtful. The CDR3 runs 14 residues. CDR1 is SGHDT, CDR2 YYEEEE, per germline.

The rearrangement joins TRBV6-2 or TRBV6-3 to TRBJ2-3; D is unclear. In germline, CDR1 is MNHEY, CDR2 SVGEGT. Deletions cut 10 bases from V and 2 bases from J, with 7 bases between. This CDR3 comprises 11 residues. DNA of the CDR3: TGTGCCACCATGGACACAGATACGCAGTATTTT. It yields the protein CATMDTDTQYF.